This TCR beta chain stems from a study of siplizumab effects on memory and regulatory T cells. Details on this clone: Its antigen is as yet unknown.

Points from the study as a whole: There appeared to be greater diversity in naive T cells than in memory cells, and naive T cells seemed major contributors to the alloresponse. Mappable alloreactive CD4+ clones averaged approximately 69% Treg-derived with siplizumab versus 26.9% in controls.

Clones were sequenced by immunoSEQ multiplex PCR, and TCRdb holds only the in-frame ones, with some missing. The repertoire holds about 57,000 clones, with over 65% as singletons. The CDR3 spans 14 residues. Germline values: CDR1 SGHKS, CDR2 YYEKEE (reference sequence). The J segment lost 1 base and the V segment lost 3 bases, leaving 2 bases of the junction unmatched. Sequenced: memory CD4+ T cells sorted from blood. This chain links TRBV5-5 with TRBJ1-1, with 8 bases matching TRBD1. The sequence derives from a human donor in good health. CDR3 DNA sequence: TGTGCCAGCAGCTGGACAGGGACGAACACTGAAGCTTTCTTT. This sequence encodes CASSWTGTNTEAFF.